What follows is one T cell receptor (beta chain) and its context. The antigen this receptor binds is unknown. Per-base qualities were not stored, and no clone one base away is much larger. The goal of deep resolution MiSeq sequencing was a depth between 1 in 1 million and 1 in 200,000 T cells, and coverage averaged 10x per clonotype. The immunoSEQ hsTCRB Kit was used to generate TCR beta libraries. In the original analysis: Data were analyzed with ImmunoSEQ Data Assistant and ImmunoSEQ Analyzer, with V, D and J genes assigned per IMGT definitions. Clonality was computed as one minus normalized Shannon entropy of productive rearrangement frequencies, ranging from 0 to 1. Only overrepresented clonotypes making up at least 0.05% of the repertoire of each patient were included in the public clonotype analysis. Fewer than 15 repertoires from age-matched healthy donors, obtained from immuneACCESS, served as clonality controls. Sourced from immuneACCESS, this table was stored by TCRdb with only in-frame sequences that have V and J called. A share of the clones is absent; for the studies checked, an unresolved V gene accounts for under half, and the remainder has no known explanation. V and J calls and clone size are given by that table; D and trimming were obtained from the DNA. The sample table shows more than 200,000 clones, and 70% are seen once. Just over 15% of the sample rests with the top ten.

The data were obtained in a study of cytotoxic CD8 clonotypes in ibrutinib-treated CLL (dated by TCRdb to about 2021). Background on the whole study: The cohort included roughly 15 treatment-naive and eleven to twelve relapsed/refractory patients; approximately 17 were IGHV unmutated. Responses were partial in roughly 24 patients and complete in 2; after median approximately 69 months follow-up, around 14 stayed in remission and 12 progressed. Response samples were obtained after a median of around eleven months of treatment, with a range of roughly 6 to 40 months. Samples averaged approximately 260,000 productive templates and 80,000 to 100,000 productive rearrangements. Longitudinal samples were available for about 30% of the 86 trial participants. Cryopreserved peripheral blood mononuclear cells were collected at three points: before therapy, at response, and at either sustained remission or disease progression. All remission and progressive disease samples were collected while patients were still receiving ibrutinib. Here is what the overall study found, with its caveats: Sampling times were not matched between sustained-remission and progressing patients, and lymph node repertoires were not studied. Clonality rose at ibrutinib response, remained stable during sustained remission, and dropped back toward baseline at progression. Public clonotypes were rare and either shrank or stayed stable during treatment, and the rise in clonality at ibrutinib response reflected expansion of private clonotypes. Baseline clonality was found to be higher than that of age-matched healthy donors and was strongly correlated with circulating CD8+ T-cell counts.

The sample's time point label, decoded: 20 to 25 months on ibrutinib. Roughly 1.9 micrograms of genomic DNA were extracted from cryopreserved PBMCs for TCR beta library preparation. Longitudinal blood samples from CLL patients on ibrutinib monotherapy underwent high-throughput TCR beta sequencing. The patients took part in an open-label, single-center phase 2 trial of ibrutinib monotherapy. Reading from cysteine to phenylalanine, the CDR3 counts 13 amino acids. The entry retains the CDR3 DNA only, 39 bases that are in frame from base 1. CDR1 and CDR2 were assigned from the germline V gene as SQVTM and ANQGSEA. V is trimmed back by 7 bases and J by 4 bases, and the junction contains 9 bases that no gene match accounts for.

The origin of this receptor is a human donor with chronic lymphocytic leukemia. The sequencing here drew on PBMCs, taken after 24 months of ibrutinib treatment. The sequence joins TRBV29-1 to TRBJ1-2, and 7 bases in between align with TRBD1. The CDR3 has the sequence CSARTGAGYGYTF. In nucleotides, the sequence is TGCAGCGCCAGGACAGGTGCGGGCTATGGCTACACCTTC. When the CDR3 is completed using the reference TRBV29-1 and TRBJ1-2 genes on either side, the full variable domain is SAVISQKPSRDICQRGTSLTIQCQVDSQVTMMFWYRQQPGQSLTLIATANQGSEATYESGFVIDKFPISRPNLTFSTLTVSNMSPEDSSIYLCSARTGAGYGYTFGSGTRLTVV.